A single sample gave rise to the 25 T cell receptor beta chains below, sequenced in a study of breast tumors, draining lymph nodes, adjacent tissues. Via MiXCR, TCRdb re-called the multiplex PCR reads, giving one row per CDR3 protein. The sample consists of more than 50,000 distinct CDR3 sequences, approximately 45% of them appearing once. Sequenced sample: breast tumor tissue. The receptors shown here come from a female donor with breast cancer. Some clones in this sample may be carry-over from other donors' samples.

This clonotype has at least ten counts. The J gene is TRBJ2-7, the V gene TRBV19; the D gene could be TRBD1 or TRBD2 (7 bases each). This CDR3 is 15 amino acids long. Trimming left V 3 bases short and J 4 bases short, with 16 bases between. The germline V gene has CDR1 LNHDA and CDR2 SQIVND (reference sequence). This chain's CDR3 is CASSMGGGLLYEQYF. Written as DNA, the CDR3 is TGTGCCAGTAGTATGGGAGGGGGCCTTTTGTACGAGCAGTACTTC.

On this clonotype: A single base separates this from a much larger clone, so it may be a read error. The chain has TRBV5-6 and TRBJ2-1; D is perhaps TRBD1 (5 bases). Germline CDR1 reads SGHDT; CDR2 reads YYEEEE. The CDR3 is made up of 18 amino acids. CDR3 sequence reads: CASSLRTTARSSYNEQLF. The CDR3 DNA reads TGTGCCAGCAGCTTGAGAACGACAGCCCGGAGCTCCTACAATGAGCAGCTCTTC.

This clonotype appeared a few times. Given a much more abundant clone one base away, this may be a read error. The V and J genes are TRBV5-6 and TRBJ2-5; weak D call: TRBD1 (5 bases). V lost 2 bases and J 0 bases, leaving 14 bases between the germline ends. The CDR3 has 16 residues. Per germline, CDR1 SGHDT and CDR2 YYEEEE. The CDR3 loop is CASSFLGAIDQETQYF. The CDR3 DNA reads TGTGCCAGCAGCTTCCTAGGGGCGATTGACCAAGAGACCCAGTACTTC.

This clonotype has a count of ten or more. DNA for the CDR3: TGTGCCAGCAGCTTAGAAGGGGTGCCTAGTGACGAGCAGTACTTC. Its protein is CASSLEGVPSDEQYF. This sequence joins TRBV11-1 and TRBJ2-7; D might be TRBD1 (5 bases). The germline CDR1 and CDR2 sequences are SGHAT and FQDESV (reference sequence). Between the trimmed V and J ends, which lost 1 base and 5 bases, there was a span of 15 bases. The CDR3 is 15 residues long.

This clonotype was observed many times. J is TRBJ2-1 and V is TRBV5-1; D possibly matches TRBD1 or TRBD2 (7 bases each). This CDR3 contains 16 residues. From germline, CDR1 is SGHRS and CDR2 YFSETQ. V shed 4 bases and J shed 12 bases, with 26 bases lying between them. The CDR3 loop is CASSRRGLEDREGQFF. The DNA for the CDR3 is TGCGCCAGCAGCCGCCGCGGACTAGAAGACAGGGAGGGGCAGTTCTTC.

This clonotype showed up just a few times. The V call is TRBV18, the J call TRBJ1-2; D perhaps matches TRBD1 (5 bases). From germline, CDR1 is KGHSH and CDR2 LQKENI. The CDR3 spans 13 residues. Trimming took 3 bases from V and 8 from J, leaving 13 bases between them. CDR3 loop: CASSPGGVGGYTF. The DNA for the CDR3 is TGTGCCAGCTCACCCGGAGGGGTTGGGGGCTACACCTTC. The complete variable domain, with remaining parts taken from reference TRBV18 and TRBJ1-2, reads NAGVMQNPRHLVRRRGQEARLRCSPMKGHSHVYWYRQLPEEGLKFMVYLQKENIIDESGMPKERFSAEFPKEGPSILRIQQVVRGDSAAYFCASSPGGVGGYTFGSGTRLTVV.

This clonotype has at least ten counts. J is TRBJ1-4 and V is TRBV19; tentative D call: TRBD1 (6 bases). The CDR3 is 15 residues long. Germline assignment: CDR1 LNHDA and CDR2 SQIVND (reference sequence). V shed 3 bases and J shed 0 bases, with 8 bases lying between them. CDR3 coding DNA: TGTGCCAGTAGTATTAACAGGGCAACTAATGAAAAACTGTTTTTT. Translation gives CASSINRATNEKLFF.

DNA of the CDR3: TGTGCCAGCAGCGTGACTAGCGGGAGGATATACTTC. Protein product: CASSVTSGRIYF. This rearrangement joins TRBV9 to TRBJ2-5; 13 bases fit TRBD2. Germline CDR1 and CDR2: SGDLS and YYNGEE. The V and J ends lost 2 bases and 14 bases, in that order; junction bases with no gene match: 3. CDR3 size: 12 residues. The full variable domain, completed using reference TRBV9 and TRBJ2-5, is DSGVTQTPKHLITATGQRVTLRCSPRSGDLSVYWYQQSLDQGLQFLIQYYNGEERAKGNILERFSAQQFPDLHSELNLSSLELGDSALYFCASSVTSGRIYFGPGTRLLVL.

V is TRBV20-1 and J is TRBJ2-7, with 12 bases lining up with TRBD1. Germline CDR1 is DFQATT and CDR2 is SNEGSKA (reference sequence). Trimming at V came to 3 bases and at J to 9 bases, leaving 6 bases not matched to a gene. This CDR3 contains 13 residues. The CDR3 nucleotides are TGCAGTGCTAGGGGGACAGGGGGCAGCGGGCAGTACTTC. Translation gives CSARGTGGSGQYF.

This clonotype was recorded only once. The CDR3 reads CANTDGVSYNEQFF. CDR3 DNA sequence: TGTGCCAACACGGACGGTGTCTCCTACAATGAGCAGTTCTTC. The chain combines TRBV12-3 or TRBV12-4 with TRBJ2-1; D is ambiguous. V was cut by 10 bases and J by 0 bases, with 13 bases left in between. The CDR3 has 14 amino acids.

The table lists this clonotype with many counts. The chain employs TRBV20-1 and TRBJ2-3; 8 nucleotides agree with TRBD2. The CDR3 covers 21 residues. In germline, CDR1 is DFQATT, CDR2 SNEGSKA (reference sequence). J was trimmed by 1 base and V by 2 bases; bases with no gene match: 23. CDR3 sequence: CSARPSGGPGVVGPRTDTQYF. The CDR3 coding sequence is TGCAGTGCTAGACCATCGGGGGGGCCGGGAGTAGTTGGGCCCCGCACAGATACGCAGTATTTT.

This clonotype was seen many times. The chain has TRBV19 and TRBJ1-4; the D is unclear. CDR1 is LNHDA, CDR2 SQIVND, per germline (reference sequence). The V gene lost 7 bases and the J gene lost 6 bases, with 12 bases spanning the gap. The CDR3 runs to 13 residues. The CDR3 coding sequence is TGTGCCAGTAAGGCCAGTAGTTATGAAAAACTGTTTTTT. This gives the protein CASKASSYEKLFF.

This clonotype was seen ten or more times. The chain recombines TRBV5-1 with TRBJ1-2, with D possibly matching TRBD1 (6 bases). Germline V gene sequence: CDR1 SGHRS, CDR2 YFSETQ. The CDR3 has 15 residues. V was clipped by 4 bases and J by 4 bases, with 17 bases between them. CDR3 sequence reads: CASSGTGTQIYGYTF. For the CDR3, the DNA is TGCGCCAGCAGCGGGACCGGGACACAGATCTATGGCTACACCTTC.

The chain has TRBV2 and TRBJ1-4; D remains unclear. The V and J ends lost 4 bases and 8 bases respectively, with 20 bases between them. Germline CDR1 SNHLY, CDR2 FYNNEI. The CDR3 totals 16 residues. The CDR3 loop is CASSGLGLAGGEKLFF. The CDR3 bases are TGTGCCAGCAGTGGGCTAGGACTAGCGGGAGGAGAAAAACTGTTTTTT. Full variable domain (rest looked up from reference TRBV2 and TRBJ1-4): EPEVTQTPSHQVTQMGQEVILRCVPISNHLYFYWYRQILGQKVEFLVSFYNNEISEKSEIFDDQFSVERPDGSNFTLKIRSTKLEDSAMYFCASSGLGLAGGEKLFFGSGTQLSVL.

In its sample, this clonotype ranks as medium-sized. The V gene is TRBV14, the J gene TRBJ2-2; 12 nucleotides agree with TRBD2. There are 16 residues in the CDR3. V was clipped by 6 bases and J by 3 bases; unmatched bases: 5. In germline, CDR1 is SGHDN, CDR2 FVKESK. CDR3 loop: CASSQLAGGYTGELFF. The CDR3 bases are TGTGCCAGCAGTCAACTAGCGGGAGGATACACCGGGGAGCTGTTTTTT.

The chain uses TRBV7-9 and TRBJ2-5, with 10 bases identical to TRBD2. Trimming removed 0 bases from V and 5 bases from J; junction bases left unmatched: 6. The CDR3 runs 16 residues. Germline CDR1 reads SEHNR; CDR2 reads FQNEAQ (reference sequence). The chain's CDR3 is CASSLASGRAGETQYF. DNA of the CDR3: TGTGCCAGCAGCTTAGCCAGCGGGAGGGCCGGGGAGACCCAGTACTTC.

This clonotype occurred many times. This chain uses TRBV29-1 with TRBJ1-2, with D possibly TRBD1 on 6 matching bases. CDR1 and CDR2 (germline): SQVTM, ANQGSEA. This CDR3 is 14 amino acids long. V was clipped by 2 bases and J by 4 bases, with 14 bases between them. CDR3 residues: CSVEIAGASYGYTF. The CDR3 region has the DNA TGCAGCGTTGAAATCGCAGGGGCTAGCTATGGCTACACCTTC.

Many counts were recorded for this clonotype. The rearrangement uses TRBV12-3 or TRBV12-4 and TRBJ1-5; the D gene is possibly TRBD1 (6 bases). Trimming shortened V by 6 bases and J by 6 bases, and 15 bases separated the two germline ends. This CDR3 contains 14 residues. CDR3 bases: TGTGCCAGCAGCCCCTTTTTGGGGGCTCAGCCCCAGCATTTT. It encodes CASSPFLGAQPQHF.

The V and J genes are TRBV19 and TRBJ1-5; D possibly corresponds to TRBD1 (5 bases). The CDR3 runs to 14 residues. V gave up 3 bases and J gave up 14 bases, with 20 bases separating them. Germline V CDR1 and CDR2: LNHDA, SQIVND (reference sequence). In DNA, the CDR3 is TGTGCCAGTAGTATGGGACTATCGCCTTGGTCCGAGCATTTT. Residues: CASSMGLSPWSEHF.

The chain carries TRBV4-1 and TRBJ2-7; D is possibly TRBD2 (5 bases). The CDR3 has 14 amino acids. The V gene's germline CDR1 is MGHRA and CDR2 YSYEKL. Deletions cut 4 bases from V and 3 bases from J, with 13 bases between. CDR3 in DNA: TGCGCCAGCAGCCCGAGACCGGGAAGCTACGAGCAGTACTTC. Translation gives CASSPRPGSYEQYF.

The chain uses TRBV2 and TRBJ1-1; no clear D. The CDR3 runs 13 residues. V was trimmed by 5 bases and J by 0 bases, leaving 7 bases between them. CDR1 SNHLY and CDR2 FYNNEI come from the germline V gene. CDR3 sequence reads: CASSLTMNTEAFF. CDR3 bases: TGTGCCAGCAGTCTTACCATGAACACTGAAGCTTTCTTT.

With respect to this clonotype: Lacking the conserved final phenylalanine or tryptophan, this CDR3 likely reflects a read error. The chain couples TRBV6-1 to TRBJ1-6, with D tentatively TRBD1 (5 bases). The V end lost 6 bases, the J end lost 10 bases, and 16 bases lay between the germline ends. CDR1 and CDR2 from the germline V gene are MNHNS and SASEGT. The CDR3 runs to 14 residues. For the CDR3, the DNA is TGTGCCAGCAGACTGGGCAGGGACTCCTCACCCCTCCACTTA. It encodes CASRLGRDSSPLHL.

This clonotype has ten or more counts. This chain uses TRBV2 with TRBJ2-1; D may be TRBD1 or TRBD2 (5 bases each). The CDR3 is 15 residues long. V was pared by 4 bases and J by 4 bases, with 14 bases between. CDR1 is SNHLY and CDR2 is FYNNEI in the germline V gene. This CDR3 is CASSVGELVYNEQFF. The CDR3 nucleotides are TGTGCCAGCAGTGTAGGGGAGTTAGTGTACAATGAGCAGTTCTTC. Full variable domain (missing parts from reference TRBV2 and TRBJ2-1): EPEVTQTPSHQVTQMGQEVILRCVPISNHLYFYWYRQILGQKVEFLVSFYNNEISEKSEIFDDQFSVERPDGSNFTLKIRSTKLEDSAMYFCASSVGELVYNEQFFGPGTRLTVL.

The chain couples TRBV3-1 to TRBJ2-1, with no clear D. V was pared by 1 base and J by 5 bases, with 9 bases between. Germline CDR1 reads LGHDT; CDR2 reads YNNKEL (reference sequence). The CDR3 spans 14 residues. The CDR3 DNA follows: TGTGCCAGCAGCCAAGGAGTCAATAACAATGAGCAGTTCTTC. It specifies CASSQGVNNNEQFF.

The V and J genes are TRBV9 and TRBJ2-3, with 11 bases matching TRBD2. The CDR3 runs 16 residues. Germline-derived CDR1 and CDR2 are SGDLS and YYNGEE. DNA for the CDR3: TGTGCTAGAACCGGCCTAACTAGCGGGGGAACAGATACGCAGTATTTT. This encodes CARTGLTSGGTDTQYF. Full variable domain (outside the CDR3, taken from reference TRBV9 and TRBJ2-3): DSGVTQTPKHLITATGQRVTLRCSPRSGDLSVYWYQQSLDQGLQFLIQYYNGEERAKGNILERFSAQQFPDLHSELNLSSLELGDSALYFCARTGLTSGGTDTQYFGPGTRLTVL.